The 23 T cell receptor beta chains below all came from one sample that was sequenced in a study of OX40 agonist ivuxolimab in advanced cancers. Clones were sequenced by immunoSEQ multiplex PCR, and TCRdb holds only the in-frame ones, with some missing. The sample has around 82,000 clones; more than 75% are singletons. Sample: CD4+ or CD8+ T cells sorted from blood, taken in a trial of the OX40 agonist ivuxolimab. The receptors here all came from an adult with an advanced solid tumor such as melanoma, head and neck, liver or kidney cancer.

The chain has TRBV7-8 and TRBJ2-3; a weak D match, TRBD2 (5 bases). Trimming pared 5 bases from V and 2 bases from J, leaving 14 bases between. CDR3 size: 15 residues. Germline V gives CDR1 SGHVS, CDR2 FQNEAQ. The DNA of the CDR3 is TGTGCCAGCAGCGCCGGCGGGCTTGACACAGATACGCAGTATTTT. This encodes CASSAGGLDTDTQYF.

V and J are TRBV6-1 and TRBJ1-2; 8 bases line up with TRBD1. The CDR3 length is 11 residues. The V and J ends lost 10 bases and 4 bases, in that order; junction bases with no gene match: 2. Germline assignment: CDR1 MNHNS and CDR2 SASEGT. The CDR3 reads CANTGGYGYTF. In DNA, the CDR3 is TGTGCCAACACAGGGGGCTATGGCTACACCTTC.

This clone was found once. The chain combines TRBV9 with TRBJ2-5; the D is unclear. Germline V gene lookup returns CDR1 SGDLS and CDR2 YYNGEE. V was pared by 0 bases and J by 11 bases, with 17 bases between. This CDR3 is built from 14 residues. DNA for the CDR3: TGTGCCAGCAGCGTAGTAGGAGAATCCTCGGAGCAGTACTTC. Protein product: CASSVVGESSEQYF.

The CDR3 DNA sequence: TGTGCCAGCAGCCCTATTCAAGAGACCCAGTACTTC. The encoded protein is CASSPIQETQYF. This chain joins TRBV7-8 and TRBJ2-5; D gene unclear. CDR1 is SGHVS, CDR2 FQNEAQ, per germline. V gave up 5 bases and J gave up 2 bases, with 6 bases separating them. The CDR3 covers 12 residues.

This clone was seen once. No conserved phenylalanine or tryptophan ends this CDR3, so it is likely a read error. The rearrangement joins TRBV10-1 to TRBJ1-6; no firm D call. From germline, CDR1 is WNHNN and CDR2 SYGVQD (reference sequence). V lost 2 bases, J lost 13 bases, and 12 bases lay in between. The CDR3 totals 13 residues. The chain's CDR3 is CASSEEPDAPLHL. In nucleotides, the CDR3 is TGCGCCAGCAGTGAGGAGCCTGATGCGCCCCTCCACCTT.

The V and J genes are TRBV7-8 and TRBJ1-1; D is undetermined. The germline V and J ends were trimmed by 6 bases and 4 bases, with 15 bases remaining between them. In germline, CDR1 is SGHVS, CDR2 FQNEAQ. The length of the CDR3 is 14 residues. CDR3 sequence: CASRQYFGSTEAFF. CDR3 in DNA: TGTGCCAGCAGACAATATTTTGGTTCCACTGAAGCTTTCTTT.

The rearrangement links TRBV4-2 to TRBJ2-2, with unresolved D. Trimming left V 0 bases short and J 1 base short, with 9 bases between. This CDR3 is 16 amino acids long. Germline loops: CDR1 LGHNA, CDR2 YNFKEQ. The CDR3 DNA follows: TGTGCCAGCAGCCAAGATGCCAGGAAGAACACCGGGGAGCTGTTTTTT. It translates to CASSQDARKNTGELFF.

This clone was observed once. The J gene is TRBJ1-5, the V gene TRBV27, with 7 nucleotides matching TRBD1. CDR3 size: 16 residues. V lost 4 bases and J lost 0; bases outside the gene matches: 6. The germline V gene encodes CDR1 MNHEY and CDR2 SMNVEV (reference sequence). CDR3 region: CASSSYRGNSNQPQHF. CDR3 DNA: TGTGCCAGCAGTTCATACAGGGGAAATAGCAATCAGCCCCAGCATTTT.

The V call is TRBV28, the J call TRBJ2-5; TRBD2 agrees at 8 bases. The J segment lost 5 bases and the V segment lost 3 bases, leaving 20 bases of the junction unmatched. The CDR3 is 19 amino acids. From germline, CDR1 is MDHEN and CDR2 SYDVKM. CDR3 in DNA: TGTGCCAGCAGTTTGGGGGAGCCCGGGGCGGGGGGCCGTGTGGAGACCCAGTACTTC. As protein: CASSLGEPGAGGRVETQYF.

The V gene is TRBV11-2, the J gene TRBJ1-4, with D tentatively TRBD1 (6 bases). CDR1 SGHAT and CDR2 FQNNGV come from the germline V gene. V lost 5 bases and J lost 10, with 20 bases in between. The CDR3 covers 15 residues. As DNA, the CDR3 is TGTGCCAGCAGCGAGCGGTGGGGGCGCAGAGCAAAACTGTTTTTT. Translation: CASSERWGRRAKLFF.

J is TRBJ2-5 and V is TRBV7-7; 7 nucleotides align to TRBD1. Per germline, CDR1 SSHAT and CDR2 FNYEAQ (reference sequence). CDR3 length: 15 amino acids. The J segment lost 2 bases and the V segment lost 0 bases, leaving 3 bases of the junction unmatched. The CDR3 loop reads CASSLAGTEQETQYF. CDR3 DNA: TGTGCCAGCAGCTTAGCGGGGACAGAGCAAGAGACCCAGTACTTC. The whole variable domain, filled in from reference TRBV7-7 and TRBJ2-5, reads GAGVSQSPRYKVTKRGQDVTLRCDPISSHATLYWYQQALGQGPEFLTYFNYEAQPDKSGLPSDRFSAERPEGSISTLTIQRTEQRDSAMYRCASSLAGTEQETQYFGPGTRLLVL.

The chain recombines TRBV28 with TRBJ1-1, with TRBD1 matching over 10 bases. Germline loops: CDR1 MDHEN, CDR2 SYDVKM. With V trimmed by 5 bases and J by 6 bases, 6 bases remained unmatched. This CDR3 spans 14 amino acids. In DNA form, the CDR3 reads TGTGCCAGCAGTCCCCGGACAGGGGGGGCTGAAGCTTTCTTT. It codes for CASSPRTGGAEAFF.

The chain's CDR3 is CASGPSDRNNQPQHF. CDR3 DNA sequence: TGTGCCAGCGGACCGTCTGACAGAAACAATCAGCCCCAGCATTTT. The chain is built from TRBV9 and TRBJ1-5; a weak D match, TRBD1 (5 bases). The germline V gene encodes CDR1 SGDLS and CDR2 YYNGEE. V was trimmed by 7 bases and J by 3 bases, leaving 17 bases between them. The CDR3 has 15 residues.

CDR3 residues: CASKVQASNEQFF. As DNA, the CDR3 is TGTGCCAGTAAGGTTCAAGCGTCAAATGAGCAGTTCTTC. The chain recombines TRBV19 with TRBJ2-1, with D uncertain. V lost 7 bases, J lost 7 bases, and 14 bases lay in between. The CDR3 is 13 amino acids. CDR1 LNHDA and CDR2 SQIVND come from the germline V gene (reference sequence).

V and J are TRBV29-1 and TRBJ1-4; D gene unclear. CDR3 length: 14 residues. Trimming shortened V by 1 base and J by 5 bases, and 11 bases separated the two germline ends. From germline, CDR1 is SQVTM and CDR2 ANQGSEA. CDR3 residues: CSVEGPGGNEKLFF. DNA of the CDR3: TGCAGCGTTGAAGGCCCAGGTGGAAATGAAAAACTGTTTTTT.

The rearrangement uses TRBV5-1 and TRBJ2-5; weak D call: TRBD2 (6 bases). V lost 6 bases to trimming and J lost 2 bases, with 17 bases between them. CDR1 SGHRS and CDR2 YFSETQ come from the germline V gene. The CDR3 extends over 15 amino acids. For the CDR3, the DNA is TGCGCCAGCAAGTTGAGTGGGGGGTATCAAGAGACCCAGTACTTC. Protein sequence: CASKLSGGYQETQYF.

This chain links TRBV5-1 with TRBJ1-1; D gene unclear. The germline V and J ends were trimmed by 1 base and 7 bases, with 17 bases remaining between them. The CDR3 spans 15 residues. CDR1 SGHRS and CDR2 YFSETQ come from the germline V gene. The CDR3 is CASSLFSRLEDEAFF. CDR3 nucleotide sequence: TGCGCCAGCAGCTTGTTTTCCAGGTTGGAAGATGAAGCTTTCTTT.

The table lists this clone with a count of one. The chain combines TRBV6-5 with TRBJ2-5; either TRBD1 or TRBD2 may supply D (6 bases each). The germline CDR1 and CDR2 sequences are MNHEY and SVGAGI. This CDR3 contains 13 residues. V was pared by 4 bases and J by 5 bases, with 11 bases between. CDR3 loop: CASSWGARETQYF. The CDR3 bases are TGTGCCAGCAGTTGGGGGGCGCGGGAGACCCAGTACTTC.

The chain couples TRBV5-5 to TRBJ2-7, with TRBD1 as a possible D gene (6 bases). Trimming pared 4 bases from V and 2 bases from J, leaving 16 bases between. Germline V CDR1 and CDR2: SGHKS, YYEKEE (reference sequence). The CDR3 contains 15 residues. The CDR3 nucleotides read TGTGCCAGCAGCACAAGGGACACCAATACCTACGAGCAGTACTTC. Amino acids: CASSTRDTNTYEQYF.

The V and J genes are TRBV7-2 and TRBJ1-2; possibly TRBD1 for D (5 bases). Trimming left V 4 bases short and J 7 bases short, with 13 bases between. This CDR3 has 13 amino acids. Germline V gene data show CDR1 as SGHTA and CDR2 as FQGNSA. CDR3 in amino acids: CASSSGRGGGYTF. CDR3 nucleotides: TGTGCCAGCAGCTCTGGTAGGGGTGGTGGCTACACCTTC.

In its sample, this clone was seen once. V gene TRBV6-5 combines with J gene TRBJ2-3; D is possibly TRBD1 (6 bases). Germline CDR1 MNHEY, CDR2 SVGAGI. The ends were cut back, 5 bases at V and 3 bases at J, with 12 bases in the middle. The CDR3 extends over 14 amino acids. The CDR3 reads CASSLQGPTDTQYF. The CDR3 DNA reads as TGTGCCAGCAGTCTACAGGGTCCGACAGATACGCAGTATTTT.

The chain employs TRBV6-1 and TRBJ1-2, with unresolved D. The germline gives CDR1 MNHNS, CDR2 SASEGT. The CDR3 is 16 residues long. V lost 3 bases, J lost 2 bases, and 16 bases lay in between. CDR3 nucleotide sequence: TGTGCCAGCAGTGAGACATTAATGAGGAGGAACTATGGCTACACCTTC. Residues: CASSETLMRRNYGYTF.

The chain joins TRBV7-3 to TRBJ1-1, with D hard to call. This CDR3 region has 13 residues. Trimming stripped 0 bases from V and 4 bases from J, with 6 bases between. Germline CDR1 and CDR2: SGHTA and FQGTGA. This CDR3 is CASSLTGSTEAFF. The CDR3 bases are TGTGCCAGCAGCTTAACAGGGTCCACTGAAGCTTTCTTT.